The following is a T cell receptor (beta chain) sequence with its context. Per the authors' pipeline: Scientists estimated how many nucleated cells there were by amplifying reference gene primers. Sequenced by immunoSEQ multiplex PCR; TCRdb stores in-frame clones only, minus some. Clone size and the V and J calls come from that table; the DNA yielded D and trimming. The data show over 140,000 clones, about three quarters seen once. The record originates from a study of blood T cell repertoires in COVID-19. Study-level information: From the United States, Italy and Spain came samples of acute and convalescent COVID-19. From T cells, B-cell-depleted T cells, or PBMCs came the material, which was cDNA or gDNA.

The sequencing input was peripheral blood. The source of this sequence is a woman aged 50 to 60 with active or convalescent COVID-19.

The CDR3 loop is CASSLMNSPLHF. Written as DNA, the CDR3 is TGTGCCAGCAGCCTAATGAATTCACCCCTCCACTTT. The chain uses TRBV7-8 and TRBJ1-6; D is undetermined. The germline V gene has CDR1 SGHVS and CDR2 FQNEAQ. V was shortened by 5 bases and J by 7 bases, with 6 bases between the two germline ends. The CDR3 runs 12 residues.